This TCR beta chain is from a study of control samples from healthy donors and cancer patients. Per the germline V gene, CDR1 is LGHNA and CDR2 is YNFKEQ. The CDR3 is 12 amino acids. Trimming removed 1 base from V and 6 bases from J, with 3 bases in between. Repertoires were generated with immunoSEQ multiplex PCR, while TCRdb's copy carries only in-frame clones and drops some. The sample has hundreds of thousands of clones, approximately 92% seen once. This chain joins TRBV4-2 and TRBJ2-2; D gene uncertain. Sequenced material: PBMCs. The clonotype comes from a man in his forties or fifties with head and neck cancer. The CDR3 DNA sequence: TGTGCCAGCAGCCAAGTATCCGGGGAGCTGTTTTTT. Encoded protein: CASSQVSGELFF.